Included here is one T cell receptor (beta chain) sequence, with context. The TCRbeta library was prepared with unique molecular identifiers. TCRdb re-analysed the PCR reads in MiXCR, keeping a single row per CDR3 protein. The sample lists under 400,000 distinct CDR3 sequences, about a quarter occurring once. This specimen belongs to a study of T-cell reconstitution after alpha-beta-depleted transplantation in children. Sequencing used PBMCs, mostly from graft donor cells, obtained 180 days after TCRalphabeta/CD19-depleted stem cell transplant. The sequence was collected from a male patient between 5 and 17 years old who had a stem cell transplant for acute lymphoblastic leukemia, so the T cells may come from the graft donor.

In DNA, the CDR3 is TGTGCCAGCAGCTTGGGGAGCAGCTTAGGGGTCGCCGTGACTAGCGAAATGGATACGCAGTATTTT. It encodes CASSLGSSLGVAVTSEMDTQYF. This chain joins TRBV5-4 and TRBJ2-3; 8 nucleotides match TRBD2. V lost 0 bases to trimming and J lost 6 bases; unmatched junction nucleotides: 27. CDR1 and CDR2 from the germline V gene are SGHNT and YYREEE (reference sequence). CDR3 length: 22 residues.